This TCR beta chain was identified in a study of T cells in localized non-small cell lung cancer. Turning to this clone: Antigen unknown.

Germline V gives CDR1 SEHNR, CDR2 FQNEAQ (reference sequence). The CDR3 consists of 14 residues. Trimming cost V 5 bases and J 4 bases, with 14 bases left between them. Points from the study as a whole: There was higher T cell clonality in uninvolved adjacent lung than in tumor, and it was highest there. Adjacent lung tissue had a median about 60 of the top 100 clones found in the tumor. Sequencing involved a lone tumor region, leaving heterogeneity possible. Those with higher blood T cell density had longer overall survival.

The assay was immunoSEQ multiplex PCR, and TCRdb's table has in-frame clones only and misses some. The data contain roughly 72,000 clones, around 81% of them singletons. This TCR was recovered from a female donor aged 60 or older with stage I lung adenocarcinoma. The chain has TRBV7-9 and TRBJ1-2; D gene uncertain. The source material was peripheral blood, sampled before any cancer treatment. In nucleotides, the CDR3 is TGTGCCAGCAGCCCAGCCGGGGTACGCTATGGCTACACCTTC. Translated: CASSPAGVRYGYTF.